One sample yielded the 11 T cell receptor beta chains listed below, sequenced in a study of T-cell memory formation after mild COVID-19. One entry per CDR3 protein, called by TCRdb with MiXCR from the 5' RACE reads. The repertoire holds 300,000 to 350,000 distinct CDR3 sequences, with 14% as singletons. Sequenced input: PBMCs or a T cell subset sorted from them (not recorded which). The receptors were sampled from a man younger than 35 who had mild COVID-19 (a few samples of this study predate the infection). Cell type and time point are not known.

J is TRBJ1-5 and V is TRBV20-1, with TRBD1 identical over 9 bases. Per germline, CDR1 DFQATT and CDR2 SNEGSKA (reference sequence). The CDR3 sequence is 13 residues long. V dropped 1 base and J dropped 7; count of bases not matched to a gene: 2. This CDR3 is CSARGTGEQPQHF. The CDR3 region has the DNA TGCAGTGCTAGAGGGACAGGGGAACAGCCCCAGCATTTT.

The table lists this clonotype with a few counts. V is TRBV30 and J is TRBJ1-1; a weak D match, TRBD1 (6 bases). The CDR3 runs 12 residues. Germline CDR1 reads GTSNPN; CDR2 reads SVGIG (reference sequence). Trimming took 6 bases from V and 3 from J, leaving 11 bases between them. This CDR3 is CACEGVHTEAFF. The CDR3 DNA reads TGTGCCTGCGAGGGGGTTCACACTGAAGCTTTCTTT.

The CDR3: CASSILSGAVGELFF. The CDR3 DNA follows: TGTGCCAGTAGTATATTATCGGGGGCTGTCGGGGAGCTGTTTTTT. This chain links TRBV19 with TRBJ2-2; either TRBD1 or TRBD2 may supply D (6 bases each). V was pared by 2 bases and J by 7 bases, with 14 bases between. This CDR3 has 15 residues. Germline loops: CDR1 LNHDA, CDR2 SQIVND (reference sequence).

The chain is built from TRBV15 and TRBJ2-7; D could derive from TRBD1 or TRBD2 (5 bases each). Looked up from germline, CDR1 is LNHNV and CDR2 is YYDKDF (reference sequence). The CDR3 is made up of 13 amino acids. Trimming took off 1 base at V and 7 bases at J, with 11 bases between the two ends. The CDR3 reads CATSRGVGEEQYV. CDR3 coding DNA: TGTGCCACCAGCAGAGGGGTAGGGGAGGAGCAGTACGTC.

The CDR3, as DNA: TGTGCCAGCTCCCCTGGACAGATTGACACTGAAGCTTTCTTT. This codes for CASSPGQIDTEAFF. The gene calls are TRBV18 and TRBJ1-1; maybe TRBD1 (6 bases). The CDR3 extends over 14 amino acids. Trimming shortened V by 6 bases and J by 3 bases, and 14 bases separated the two germline ends. Germline loops: CDR1 KGHSH, CDR2 LQKENI.

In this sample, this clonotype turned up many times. In DNA, the CDR3 is TGTGCCAGCAGCTTACACCTATACGACCGTGAAGCTTTCTTT. It is translated as CASSLHLYDREAFF. The chain joins TRBV7-6 to TRBJ1-1; no reliable D call. The CDR3 runs 14 residues. The germline V gene has CDR1 SGHVS and CDR2 FNYEAQ. V lost 2 bases and J 7 bases, leaving 14 bases between the germline ends.

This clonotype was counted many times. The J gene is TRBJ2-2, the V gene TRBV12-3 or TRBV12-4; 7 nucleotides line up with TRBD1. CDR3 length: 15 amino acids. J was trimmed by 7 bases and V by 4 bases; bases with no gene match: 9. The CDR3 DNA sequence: TGTGCCAGCAGTTCAACGACAGGGCTGGGCGGGGAGCTGTTTTTT. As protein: CASSSTTGLGGELFF.

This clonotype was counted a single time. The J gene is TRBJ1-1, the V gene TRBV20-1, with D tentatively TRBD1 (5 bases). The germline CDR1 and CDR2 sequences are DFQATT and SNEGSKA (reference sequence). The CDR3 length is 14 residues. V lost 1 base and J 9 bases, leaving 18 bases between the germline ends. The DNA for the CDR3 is TGCAGTGCTAGAGGCGGAGGAGCAGGGAAAAAAGCTTTCTTT. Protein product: CSARGGGAGKKAFF.

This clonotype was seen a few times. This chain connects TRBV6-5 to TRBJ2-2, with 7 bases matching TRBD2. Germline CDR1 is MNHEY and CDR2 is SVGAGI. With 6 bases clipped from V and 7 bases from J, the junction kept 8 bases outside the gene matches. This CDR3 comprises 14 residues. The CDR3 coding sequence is TGTGCCAGCAGCAGCCGACTAGCCGACGGGGAGCTGTTTTTT. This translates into CASSSRLADGELFF.

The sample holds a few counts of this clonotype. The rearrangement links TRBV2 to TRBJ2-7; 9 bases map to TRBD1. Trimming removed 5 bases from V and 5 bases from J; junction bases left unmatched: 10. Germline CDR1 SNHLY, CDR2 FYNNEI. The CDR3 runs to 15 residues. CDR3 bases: TGTGCCAGCAGTCGACCGGGACAGGGTTCCCACGAGCAGTACGTC. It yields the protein CASSRPGQGSHEQYV.

This CDR3 reads CASSLDMGHRTDTQYF. In DNA, the CDR3 is TGTGCCAGCAGCTTGGATATGGGACACCGCACAGATACGCAGTATTTT. The V and J genes are TRBV5-6 and TRBJ2-3, with a tentative D call TRBD1 (6 bases). This CDR3 is built from 16 residues. Deletions cut 0 bases from V and 1 base from J, with 12 bases between. Germline lookup yields CDR1 SGHDT and CDR2 YYEEEE. The full variable domain, rest sourced from reference TRBV5-6 and TRBJ2-3, is DAGVTQSPTHLIKTRGQQVTLRCSPKSGHDTVSWYQQALGQGPQFIFQYYEEEERQRGNFPDRFSGHQFPNYSSELNVNALLLGDSALYLCASSLDMGHRTDTQYFGPGTRLTVL.